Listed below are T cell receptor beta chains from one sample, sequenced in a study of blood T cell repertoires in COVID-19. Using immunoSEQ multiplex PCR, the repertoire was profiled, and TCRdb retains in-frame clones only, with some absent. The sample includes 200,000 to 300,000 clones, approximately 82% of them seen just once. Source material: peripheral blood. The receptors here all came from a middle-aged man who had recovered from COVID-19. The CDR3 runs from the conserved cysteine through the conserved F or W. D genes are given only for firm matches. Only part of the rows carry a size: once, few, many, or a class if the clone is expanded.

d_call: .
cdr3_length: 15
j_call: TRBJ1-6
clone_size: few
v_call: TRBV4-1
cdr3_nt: TGCGCCAGCAGCCAAGTGGTGACAGTCAATTCACCCCTCCACTTT
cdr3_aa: CASSQVVTVNSPLHF

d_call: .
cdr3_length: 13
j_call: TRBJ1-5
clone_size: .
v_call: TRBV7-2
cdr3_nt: TGTGCCAGCAGCTCAGATAACAATCAGCCCCAGCATTTT
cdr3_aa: CASSSDNNQPQHF

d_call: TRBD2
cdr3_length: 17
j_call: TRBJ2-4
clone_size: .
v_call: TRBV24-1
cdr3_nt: TGTGCCACCAGTGGCCTAGCGGGAGCTGTGGCCAAAAACATTCAGTACTTC
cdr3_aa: CATSGLAGAVAKNIQYF

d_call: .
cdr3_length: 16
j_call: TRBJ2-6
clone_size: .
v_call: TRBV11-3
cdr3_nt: TGTGCCAGCACCCCCCGGGGTGACTCTGGGGCCAACGTCCTGACTTTC
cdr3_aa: CASTPRGDSGANVLTF

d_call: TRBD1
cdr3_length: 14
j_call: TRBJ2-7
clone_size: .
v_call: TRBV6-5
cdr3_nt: TGTGCCAGCAGTCAGGGGGCGCCAGTTTACGAGCAGTACTTC
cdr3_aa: CASSQGAPVYEQYF

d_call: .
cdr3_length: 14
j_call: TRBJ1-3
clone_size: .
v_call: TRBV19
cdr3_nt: TGTGCCAGTAGTGACAGTTACTCTGGAAACACCATATATTTT
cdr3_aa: CASSDSYSGNTIYF

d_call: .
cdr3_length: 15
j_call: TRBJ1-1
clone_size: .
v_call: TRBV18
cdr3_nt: TGTGCCAGCTCCCCCCTAGGAGCCGGGAAGGCGGAAGCTTTCTTT
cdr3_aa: CASSPLGAGKAEAFF

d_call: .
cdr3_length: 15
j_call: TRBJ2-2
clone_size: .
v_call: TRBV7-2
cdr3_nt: TGTGCCAGCAGCCCCTCCTATATGTACCCCGGGGAGCTGTTTTTT
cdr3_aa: CASSPSYMYPGELFF

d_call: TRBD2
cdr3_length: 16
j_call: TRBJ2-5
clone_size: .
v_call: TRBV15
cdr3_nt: TGTGCCACCAGCAGGACCTTAGCGGGGCCGCAAGAGACCCAGTACTTC
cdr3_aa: CATSRTLAGPQETQYF

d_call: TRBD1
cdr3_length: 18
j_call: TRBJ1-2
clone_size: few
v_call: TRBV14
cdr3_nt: TGTGCCAGCAGCCGCCTTAGGGTCCGGGACAGGGACAACTATGGCTACACCTTC
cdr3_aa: CASSRLRVRDRDNYGYTF

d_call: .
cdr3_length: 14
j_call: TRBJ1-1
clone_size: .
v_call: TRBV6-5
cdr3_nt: TGTGCCAGCAGTTACGACAGTCTGAACACTGAAGCTTTCTTT
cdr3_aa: CASSYDSLNTEAFF

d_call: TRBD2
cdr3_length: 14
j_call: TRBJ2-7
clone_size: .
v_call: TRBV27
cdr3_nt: TGTGCCAGCAGTTGGGGGACTAGCGGGTACGAGCAGTACTTC
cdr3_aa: CASSWGTSGYEQYF

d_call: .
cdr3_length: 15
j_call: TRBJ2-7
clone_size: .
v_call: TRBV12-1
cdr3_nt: TGTGCCAGCAGCTTTTATACCGGGGGGGCGTTCGAGCAGTACTTC
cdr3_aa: CASSFYTGGAFEQYF

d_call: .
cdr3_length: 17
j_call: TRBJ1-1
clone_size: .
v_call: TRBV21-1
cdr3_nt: TGTGCCAGCAGCACCCCGGGGGGACGGGGGTTGAACACTGAAGCTTTCTTT
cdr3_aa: CASSTPGGRGLNTEAFF

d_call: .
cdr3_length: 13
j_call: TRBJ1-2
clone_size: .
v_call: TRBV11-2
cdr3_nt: TGTGCCAGCAGCTTTGGGCAGGGAAATGGCTACACCTTC
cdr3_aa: CASSFGQGNGYTF

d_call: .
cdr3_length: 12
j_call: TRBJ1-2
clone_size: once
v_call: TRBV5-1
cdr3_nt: TGCGCCAGCAGCTTGGGTGACAGTGGCTACACCTTC
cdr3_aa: CASSLGDSGYTF

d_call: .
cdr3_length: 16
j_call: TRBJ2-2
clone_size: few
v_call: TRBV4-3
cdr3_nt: TGCGCCAGCAGCCAGAGGACAGTGACGAACACCGGGGAGCTGTTTTTT
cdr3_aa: CASSQRTVTNTGELFF

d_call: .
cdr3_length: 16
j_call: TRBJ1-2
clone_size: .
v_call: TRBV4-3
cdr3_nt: TGCGCCAGCAGCCCCCAAACCTCCTTGACGGGATATGGCTACACCTTC
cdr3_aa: CASSPQTSLTGYGYTF

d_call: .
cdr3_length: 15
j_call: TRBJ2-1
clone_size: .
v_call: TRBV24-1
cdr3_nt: TGTGCCACCAGTGATCATACTCGGGAAAGGAATGAGCAGTTCTTC
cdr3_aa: CATSDHTRERNEQFF

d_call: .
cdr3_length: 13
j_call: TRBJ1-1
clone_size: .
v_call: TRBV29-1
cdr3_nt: TGCAGCGTTGAGGGGGGGGCGAGCACTGAAGCTTTCTTT
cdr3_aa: CSVEGGASTEAFF

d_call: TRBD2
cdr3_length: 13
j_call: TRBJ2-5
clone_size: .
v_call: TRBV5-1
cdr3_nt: TGCGCCAGCAGCGCACTAGCGGGAGAGACCCAGTACTTC
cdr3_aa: CASSALAGETQYF

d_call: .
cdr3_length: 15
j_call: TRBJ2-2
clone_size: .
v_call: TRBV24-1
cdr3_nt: TGTGCCACCAGTGATTCCGCGGACATCGGCGGGGAGCTGTTTTTT
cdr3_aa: CATSDSADIGGELFF

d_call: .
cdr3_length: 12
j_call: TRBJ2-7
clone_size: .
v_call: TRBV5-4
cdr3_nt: TGTGCCATAGGGCAGGGGAGAGGCGAGCAGTACTTC
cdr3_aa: CAIGQGRGEQYF

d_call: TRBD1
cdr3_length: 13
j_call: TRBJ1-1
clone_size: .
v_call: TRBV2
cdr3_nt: TGTGCCAGCCGCGGACAGGGGGACACTGAAGCTTTCTTT
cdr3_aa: CASRGQGDTEAFF

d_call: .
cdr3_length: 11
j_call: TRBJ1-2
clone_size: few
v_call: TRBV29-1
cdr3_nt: TGCAGCGTTAGGGGTCCAGATGGCTACACCTTC
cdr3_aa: CSVRGPDGYTF

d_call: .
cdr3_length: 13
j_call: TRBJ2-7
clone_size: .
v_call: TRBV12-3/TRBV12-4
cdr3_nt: TGTGCCAGCAGCCTCTCGGGTGGGTACGAGCAGTACTTC
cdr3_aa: CASSLSGGYEQYF

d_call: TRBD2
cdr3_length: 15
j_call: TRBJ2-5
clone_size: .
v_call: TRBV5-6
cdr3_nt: TGTGCCGGAGGGACTAGCGGGGGTTCCCGGGAGACCCAGTACTTC
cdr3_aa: CAGGTSGGSRETQYF

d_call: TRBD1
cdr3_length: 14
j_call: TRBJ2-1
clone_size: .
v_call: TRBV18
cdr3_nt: TGTGCCAGCTCACCTTGGACAGGGCAGGGTGAGCAGTTCTTC
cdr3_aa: CASSPWTGQGEQFF

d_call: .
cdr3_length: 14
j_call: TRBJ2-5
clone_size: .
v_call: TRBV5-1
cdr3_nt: TGCGCCAGCAGCTTGGCCGGACAGCAAGAGACCCAGTACTTC
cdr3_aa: CASSLAGQQETQYF

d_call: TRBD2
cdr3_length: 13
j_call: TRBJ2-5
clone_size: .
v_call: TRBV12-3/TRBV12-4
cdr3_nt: TGTGCCAGCAGCCTAGCGGGCGCAGAGACCCAGTACTTC
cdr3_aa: CASSLAGAETQYF

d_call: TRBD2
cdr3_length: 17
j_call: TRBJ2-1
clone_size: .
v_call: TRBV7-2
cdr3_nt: TGTGCCAGCAGCTTAGGGGCGGGAGGGCGTTTGTGGAATGAGCAGTTCTTC
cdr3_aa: CASSLGAGGRLWNEQFF

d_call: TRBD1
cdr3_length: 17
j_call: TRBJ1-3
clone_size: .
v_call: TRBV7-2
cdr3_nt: TGTGCCAGCAGAAGATTGGGACAGGGCAGGGCTGGAAACACCATATATTTT
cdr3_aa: CASRRLGQGRAGNTIYF

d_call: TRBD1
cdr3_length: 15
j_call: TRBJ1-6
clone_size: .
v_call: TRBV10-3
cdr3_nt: TGTGCCATCAGTTTCCTGGACAGGGGGCGATCACCCCTCCACTTT
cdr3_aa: CAISFLDRGRSPLHF

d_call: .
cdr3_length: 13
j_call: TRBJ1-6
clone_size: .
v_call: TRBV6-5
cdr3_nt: TGTGCCAGCAGAAGTGAAAGCGGGTCACCCCTCCACTTT
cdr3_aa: CASRSESGSPLHF

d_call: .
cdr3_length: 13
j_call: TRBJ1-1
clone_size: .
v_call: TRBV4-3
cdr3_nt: TGCGCCAGCAGCCGAAGACAGAACACTGAAGCTTTCTTT
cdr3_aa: CASSRRQNTEAFF

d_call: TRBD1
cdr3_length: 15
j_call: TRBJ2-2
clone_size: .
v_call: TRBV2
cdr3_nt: TGTGCCAGCAGTGAACTAGGGACAGGGGCCGGGGAGCTGTTTTTT
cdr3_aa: CASSELGTGAGELFF

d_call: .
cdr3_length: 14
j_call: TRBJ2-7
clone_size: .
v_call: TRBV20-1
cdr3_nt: TGCAGTGCTAGTAACGGGAAAGTGGCCTACGAGCAGTACTTC
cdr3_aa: CSASNGKVAYEQYF

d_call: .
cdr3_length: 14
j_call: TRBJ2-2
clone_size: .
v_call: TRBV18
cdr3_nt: TGTGCCAGCTCCACCCGGGGGAACACCGGGGAGCTGTTTTTT
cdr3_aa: CASSTRGNTGELFF

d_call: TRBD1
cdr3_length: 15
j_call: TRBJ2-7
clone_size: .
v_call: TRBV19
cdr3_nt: TGTGCCAGTAGCGCCGGGACAGCTAACTCCTACGAGCAGTACTTC
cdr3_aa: CASSAGTANSYEQYF

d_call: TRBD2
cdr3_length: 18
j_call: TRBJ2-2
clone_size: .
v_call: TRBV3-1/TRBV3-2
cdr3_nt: TGTGCCAGCAGCCAGGGACTAGCGGGAGGCGAAGGATCCGGGGAGCTGTTTTTT
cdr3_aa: CASSQGLAGGEGSGELFF

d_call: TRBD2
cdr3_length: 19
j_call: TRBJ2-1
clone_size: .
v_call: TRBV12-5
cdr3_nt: TGTGCTAGTGACGATAGCGGGAGGGCTGATAAATTGGTTTACAATGAGCAGTTCTTC
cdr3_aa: CASDDSGRADKLVYNEQFF

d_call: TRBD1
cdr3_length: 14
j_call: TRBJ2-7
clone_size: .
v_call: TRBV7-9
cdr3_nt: TGTGCCAGCAGCTTGGGACAGGGGGCCTCCGAGCAGTACTTC
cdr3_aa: CASSLGQGASEQYF

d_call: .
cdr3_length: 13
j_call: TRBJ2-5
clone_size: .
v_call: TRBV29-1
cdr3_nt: TGCAGCGTTGAAGGCAGGGTAGGAGAGACCCAGTACTTC
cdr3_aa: CSVEGRVGETQYF

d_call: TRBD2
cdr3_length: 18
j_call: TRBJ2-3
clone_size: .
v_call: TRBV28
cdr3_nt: TGTGCCAGCAGTCCCGTAGCGGGAGTCGCTACTAGCACAGATACGCAGTATTTT
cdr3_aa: CASSPVAGVATSTDTQYF

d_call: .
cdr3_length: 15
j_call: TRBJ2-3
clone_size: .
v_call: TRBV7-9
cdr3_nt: TGTGCCAGCAGCTTAGAGGGGCGGCAAACAGATACGCAGTATTTT
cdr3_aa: CASSLEGRQTDTQYF

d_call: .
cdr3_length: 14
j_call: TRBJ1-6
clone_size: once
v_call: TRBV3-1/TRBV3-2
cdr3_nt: TGTGCCAGCAGGCGGGAGGGGATTGATTCACCCCTCCACTTT
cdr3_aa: CASRREGIDSPLHF

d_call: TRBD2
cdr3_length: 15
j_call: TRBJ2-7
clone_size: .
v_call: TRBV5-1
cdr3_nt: TGCGCCAGCAGGTCACTAGCGGGAGTCTCCTACGAGCAGTACTTC
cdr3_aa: CASRSLAGVSYEQYF

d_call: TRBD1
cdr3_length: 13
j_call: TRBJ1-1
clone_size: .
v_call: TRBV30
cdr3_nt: TGTGCCGGGGACAGGGGTCGGTTGAGTGAAGCTTTCTTT
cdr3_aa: CAGDRGRLSEAFF

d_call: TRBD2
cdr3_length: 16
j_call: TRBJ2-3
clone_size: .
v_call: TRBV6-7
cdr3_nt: TGTGCCAGCAGTTTCTCGACTAGCGGAACCACAGATACGCAGTATTTT
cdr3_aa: CASSFSTSGTTDTQYF

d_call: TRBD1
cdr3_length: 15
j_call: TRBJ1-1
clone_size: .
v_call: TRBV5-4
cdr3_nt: TGTGCCAGCAGCTCTGGACAGGACCCGAACACTGAAGCTTTCTTT
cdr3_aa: CASSSGQDPNTEAFF